The clone carrying this T cell receptor (beta chain) was recorded many times. Its antigen is as yet unknown. These data come from a study of T cells in Graves' hyperthyroidism and ophthalmopathy. Study-level findings and limits: A 13 V-J signature model discriminated ophthalmopathy versus stable hyperthyroidism.

Hyperthyroidism patients were newly diagnosed, had disease duration under 2 months, and were aged 18 to 65 years. RNA transcripts provided the source from which TCR beta CDR3 regions were amplified. The TCR CDR3 was amplified in a first-round RT-PCR using the HTBI primer set. MiXCR, applied by TCRdb to the multiplex PCR reads, yields one record per CDR3 protein. The table has 150,000 or so distinct CDR3 sequences, 22% seen once. Germline lookup yields CDR1 DFQATT and CDR2 SNEGSKA (reference sequence). V lost 3 bases and J 7 bases, leaving 18 bases between the germline ends. CDR3 length: 15 amino acids.

This TCR derives from a woman aged 50 to 60 with Graves' hyperthyroidism that later progressed to Graves' ophthalmopathy. The chain couples TRBV20-1 to TRBJ1-4; D unclear. The sample was blood. The CDR3 region is CSASLLTGVGEKLFF. The CDR3 DNA follows: TGCAGTGCTAGTCTTTTAACCGGCGTCGGTGAAAAACTGTTTTTT.